This T cell receptor (beta chain) was captured by sequencing in a study of blood T cell repertoires in COVID-19. Per the authors' pipeline: Quantification of nucleated cells was approximated via reference gene primer amplification. The protocol was immunoSEQ multiplex PCR, while the TCRdb copy is restricted to in-frame clones and leaves out a portion. The V and J calls and clone size are taken from that table; D and trimming were inferred from the DNA. The table records tens of thousands of clones, approximately 89% of them present only once. Trimming left V 3 bases short and J 0 bases short, with 3 bases between. The CDR3 runs to 13 residues.

Sequencing input: peripheral blood. This TCR was recovered from a man between 65 and 80 years old with active or convalescent COVID-19. This chain links TRBV12-3 or TRBV12-4 with TRBJ1-3; D is unclear. The CDR3 nucleotides are TGTGCCAGCAGTTTTAGCTCTGGAAACACCATATATTTT. Encoded protein: CASSFSSGNTIYF.